This TCR beta chain was captured by sequencing in a study of cytomegalovirus exposure and HLA in healthy donors. V shed 3 bases and J 11 bases; nucleotides not matched to a gene: 11. Germline lookup yields CDR1 SGHNT and CDR2 YYREEE (reference sequence). CDR3 size: 14 residues. The PCR used 60 Vbeta and 13 Jbeta primers. Produced via immunoSEQ multiplex PCR; TCRdb's table is partial and in-frame only. The sample lists approximately 130,000 clones; around 85% were seen once. This clonotype originated in a boy aged 5-17 years in good health and CMV-seronegative. This chain connects TRBV5-4 to TRBJ2-3; 8 nucleotides align to TRBD2. The specimen sequenced was PBMCs. The CDR3 sequence: CASSSAGARVVQYF. In DNA, the CDR3 is TGTGCCAGCAGCTCAGCGGGGGCGCGGGTCGTGCAGTATTTT.